The 22 T cell receptor beta chains reported below all come from one sample, sequenced in a study of cytomegalovirus exposure and HLA in healthy donors. Primers included in the PCR were 60 Vbeta and 13 Jbeta primers. The assay was immunoSEQ multiplex PCR, and TCRdb's table has in-frame clones only and misses some. Its table lists roughly 120,000 clones. Sequenced sample: PBMCs. Receptors were obtained from a man aged 30 to 39 in good health and CMV-seronegative.

The chain is built from TRBV19 and TRBJ1-2; 9 nucleotides line up with TRBD1. V lost 6 bases to trimming and J lost 6 bases; unmatched junction nucleotides: 5. There are 13 residues in the CDR3. The germline gives CDR1 LNHDA, CDR2 SQIVND (reference sequence). CDR3 nucleotides: TGTGCCAGTAGAACAGGGGGCGCGGATGGCTACACCTTC. Protein product: CASRTGGADGYTF.

The chain couples TRBV4-3 to TRBJ2-2, with D possibly TRBD1 on 6 matching bases. The germline gives CDR1 LGHNA, CDR2 YSLEER. The germline V and J ends were trimmed by 5 bases and 4 bases, with 17 bases remaining between them. The CDR3 is 16 amino acids. The CDR3: CASSYGTGSSTGELFF. The CDR3 region has the DNA TGCGCCAGCAGCTATGGAACAGGGAGTTCCACCGGGGAGCTGTTTTTT.

V and J are TRBV18 and TRBJ2-1, with 10 bases lining up with TRBD2. The CDR3 runs to 16 residues. V was pared by 6 bases and J by 9 bases, with 14 bases of the junction left unmatched. Germline V CDR1 and CDR2: KGHSH, LQKENI. CDR3 sequence: CASSDRTSGPRGEQFF. CDR3 nucleotides: TGTGCCAGCTCGGACCGGACTAGCGGACCCCGGGGTGAGCAGTTCTTC.

V usage is TRBV28 and J usage is TRBJ2-1; TRBD2 aligns across 7 bases. Germline V gene data show CDR1 as MDHEN and CDR2 as SYDVKM. This CDR3 region has 16 residues. The trim removed 3 bases at V and 1 base at J, leaving 6 bases unmatched. The DNA of the CDR3 is TGTGCCAGCAGTTTCGTACGCGGGGGATCCTACAATGAGCAGTTCTTC. This translates into CASSFVRGGSYNEQFF.

The V call is TRBV5-1, the J call TRBJ1-1, with D perhaps matching TRBD1 (6 bases). This CDR3 region has 15 residues. V was cut by 4 bases and J by 3 bases, with 16 bases left in between. In germline, CDR1 is SGHRS, CDR2 YFSETQ. The DNA of the CDR3 is TGCGCCAGCAGCCTATTACAGGGTATGGACACTGAAGCTTTCTTT. Residues: CASSLLQGMDTEAFF. The full variable domain, rest sourced from reference TRBV5-1 and TRBJ1-1, is KAGVTQTPRYLIKTRGQQVTLSCSPISGHRSVSWYQQTPGQGLQFLFEYFSETQRNKGNFPGRFSGRQFSNSRSEMNVSTLELGDSALYLCASSLLQGMDTEAFFGQGTRLTVV.

The rearrangement uses TRBV6-5 and TRBJ2-1; 8 nucleotides align to TRBD2. Germline V gene data show CDR1 as MNHEY and CDR2 as SVGAGI. CDR3 length equals 14 residues. With 2 bases clipped from V and 11 bases from J, the junction kept 8 bases outside the gene matches. CDR3 coding DNA: TGTGCCAGCAGTTACGGGCGGGAGGTTCCCAAGCAGTTCTTC. Its protein is CASSYGREVPKQFF.

The gene calls are TRBV27 and TRBJ1-2; 8 nucleotides match TRBD1. CDR3 length: 14 amino acids. Germline assignment: CDR1 MNHEY and CDR2 SMNVEV (reference sequence). V was pared by 2 bases and J by 8 bases, with 7 bases of the junction left unmatched. The CDR3 coding sequence is TGTGCCAGCAGTTTAATCAGGGGGCAAGACGGCTACACCTTC. Translated, it gives CASSLIRGQDGYTF.

V and J are TRBV7-2 and TRBJ2-7; TRBD1 is a possible D gene (6 bases). The CDR3 covers 14 residues. The germline V gene encodes CDR1 SGHTA and CDR2 FQGNSA. V was trimmed by 5 bases and J by 2 bases, leaving 13 bases between them. CDR3 sequence reads: CASSRGQSTYEQYF. CDR3 DNA: TGTGCCAGCAGCAGAGGACAGAGCACCTACGAGCAGTACTTC.

The CDR3 DNA reads TGTGCCAGCAGTTTAAGCGTGCGGATCCTCTACGAGCAGTACTTC. It is translated as CASSLSVRILYEQYF. The chain employs TRBV28 and TRBJ2-7, with D uncertain. With 2 bases removed from V and 3 bases from J, the gap between germline ends came to 14 bases. CDR3 length equals 15 residues. From germline, CDR1 is MDHEN and CDR2 SYDVKM.

The chain couples TRBV2 to TRBJ1-1, with D hard to call. Trimming stripped 0 bases from V and 4 bases from J, with 12 bases between. CDR1 and CDR2 (germline): SNHLY, FYNNEI. The CDR3 runs 15 residues. CDR3 coding DNA: TGTGCCAGCAGTGAAGCAACCGGGTATGGCACTGAAGCTTTCTTT. Translation: CASSEATGYGTEAFF.

In the case of this clone: Other DNA sequences within the sample encode an identical CDR3. This chain uses TRBV5-1 with TRBJ2-3, with 10 bases that match TRBD2. The CDR3 totals 15 residues. Trimming removed 2 bases from V and 1 base from J; junction bases left unmatched: 1. Germline CDR1 is SGHRS and CDR2 is YFSETQ. CDR3 in amino acids: CASSFLAGGTDTQYF. The CDR3 coding sequence is TGCGCCAGCAGCTTTCTAGCGGGAGGCACAGATACGCAGTATTTT.

The CDR3 nucleotides are TGTGCCAGCAGCTTCTTGGGGGACACCTCCTACGAGCAGTACTTC. This sequence encodes CASSFLGDTSYEQYF. V usage is TRBV5-6 and J usage is TRBJ2-5, with D perhaps matching TRBD1 (6 bases). The J call is in doubt because the DNA end fits TRBJ2-7 better. Germline CDR1 and CDR2: SGHDT and YYEEEE. The CDR3 loop spans 15 amino acids.

V and J are TRBV29-1 and TRBJ2-7, with 10 nucleotides matching TRBD1. The CDR3 runs 12 residues. The germline CDR1 and CDR2 sequences are SQVTM and ANQGSEA. J lost 4 bases, V lost 4 bases, and 1 base had no gene match. DNA for the CDR3: TGCAGCGTTGGGACAGGGGGTTACGAGCAGTACTTC. Its translation: CSVGTGGYEQYF.

The CDR3 nucleotides are TGTGCCAGCAGTGACAGACGAGAGGAAAAACTGTTTTTT. It translates to CASSDRREEKLFF. This rearrangement joins TRBV6-5 to TRBJ1-4, with D maybe TRBD1 (5 bases). The CDR3 sequence is 13 residues long. The germline V and J ends were trimmed by 5 bases and 8 bases, with 12 bases remaining between them. Looked up from germline, CDR1 is MNHEY and CDR2 is SVGAGI.

CDR3 sequence: CASSLVAGTYEQYF. For the CDR3, the DNA is TGTGCCAGCAGCTTAGTGGCGGGTACCTACGAGCAGTACTTC. The chain uses TRBV7-2 and TRBJ2-7, with D perhaps TRBD2 (5 bases). V was cut by 1 base and J by 2 bases, with 9 bases left in between. The germline V gene encodes CDR1 SGHTA and CDR2 FQGNSA. This CDR3 has 14 amino acids.

This chain uses TRBV5-1 with TRBJ1-2; 7 positions agree with TRBD1. Germline-derived CDR1 and CDR2 are SGHRS and YFSETQ. The CDR3 spans 17 residues. V lost 5 bases, J lost 0 bases, and 13 bases stayed unmatched. The CDR3 protein is CASSQFPGTDTNYGYTF. The CDR3 DNA reads as TGCGCCAGCAGTCAATTCCCCGGGACAGATACTAACTATGGCTACACCTTC.

This chain links TRBV7-3 with TRBJ2-5; D uncertain. CDR1 is SGHTA and CDR2 is FQGTGA in the germline V gene. This CDR3 comprises 13 residues. V was cut by 4 bases and J by 2 bases, with 8 bases left in between. In DNA form, the CDR3 reads TGTGCCAGCAGCTCCGGGTCTCAAGAGACCCAGTACTTC. As protein: CASSSGSQETQYF.

The genes are TRBV5-1 and TRBJ2-2, with a weak D call TRBD1 (6 bases). The CDR3 runs to 15 residues. Germline loops: CDR1 SGHRS, CDR2 YFSETQ. The V gene lost 7 bases and the J gene lost 3 bases, with 16 bases spanning the gap. The CDR3 region is CASGPGTQHTGELFF. In DNA, the CDR3 is TGCGCCAGCGGACCCGGGACACAACACACCGGGGAGCTGTTTTTT. Full variable domain (remainder filled in from reference TRBV5-1 and TRBJ2-2): KAGVTQTPRYLIKTRGQQVTLSCSPISGHRSVSWYQQTPGQGLQFLFEYFSETQRNKGNFPGRFSGRQFSNSRSEMNVSTLELGDSALYLCASGPGTQHTGELFFGEGSRLTVL.

This sequence joins TRBV2 and TRBJ2-1; TRBD2 matches at 12 bases. Germline assignment: CDR1 SNHLY and CDR2 FYNNEI. The junction had 2 bases not matched to a gene; V was cut back by 2 bases and J by 9 bases. The CDR3 runs to 14 residues. CDR3 DNA: TGTGCCAGCAGTGAAAAGACTAGCGGGAGTGAGCAGTTCTTC. Amino acids: CASSEKTSGSEQFF. The whole variable domain, filled in from reference TRBV2 and TRBJ2-1, reads EPEVTQTPSHQVTQMGQEVILRCVPISNHLYFYWYRQILGQKVEFLVSFYNNEISEKSEIFDDQFSVERPDGSNFTLKIRSTKLEDSAMYFCASSEKTSGSEQFFGPGTRLTVL.

The chain couples TRBV29-1 to TRBJ2-5, with 7 bases identical to TRBD2. The CDR3 runs 18 residues. Germline CDR1 reads SQVTM; CDR2 reads ANQGSEA. After removal of 3 bases from V and 5 bases from J, the junction contained 21 bases not matched to a gene. This CDR3 reads CSVEGGVGREFFQETQYF. The CDR3 coding sequence is TGCAGCGTTGAGGGGGGAGTTGGGCGGGAGTTTTTCCAGGAGACCCAGTACTTC.

This rearrangement joins TRBV7-8 to TRBJ1-2, with 9 bases that match TRBD1. This CDR3 spans 15 amino acids. Germline assignment: CDR1 SGHVS and CDR2 FQNEAQ. V shed 4 bases, J shed 2 bases, and the junction held 5 bases outside the gene matches. CDR3: CASSSGQGQNYGYTF. The CDR3 DNA reads as TGTGCCAGCAGCTCGGGACAGGGACAGAACTATGGCTACACCTTC.

The gene calls are TRBV30 and TRBJ1-2; 9 positions agree with TRBD1. This CDR3 spans 17 amino acids. Germline V gene sequence: CDR1 GTSNPN, CDR2 SVGIG (reference sequence). The trim removed 0 bases at V and 4 bases at J, leaving 12 bases unmatched. The DNA of the CDR3 is TGTGCCTGGAGTGTACAAAAAAAGGACAGGGGAACCTATGGCTACACCTTC. Protein sequence: CAWSVQKKDRGTYGYTF. Combining the CDR3 with reference TRBV30 and TRBJ1-2 gives the whole variable domain SQTIHQWPATLVQPVGSPLSLECTVEGTSNPNLYWYRQAAGRGLQLLFYSVGIGQISSEVPQNLSASRPQDRQFILSSKKLLLSDSGFYLCAWSVQKKDRGTYGYTFGSGTRLTVV.